This T cell receptor beta chain was observed in a study of cytomegalovirus exposure and HLA in healthy donors. Germline CDR1 ENHRY, CDR2 SYGVKD. Trimming left V 7 bases short and J 2 bases short, with 15 bases between. This CDR3 has 15 amino acids. Study observations and caveats: Most CMV-associated TCR beta chains were later found to appear HLA-restricted. A later analysis linked 16,951 TCR beta sequences to HLA alleles at 0.05 false discovery rate. Association of a missense DCLRE1C variant with TCR beta V- and J-gene trimming was reported in a later analysis.

The PCR ran on 60 Vbeta and 13 Jbeta primers. Per the original methods: In a later analysis, the count reached some 75 million unique TCR beta chains, with roughly 12 million shared. The protocol was immunoSEQ multiplex PCR, while the TCRdb copy is restricted to in-frame clones and leaves out a portion. Clone size and the V and J calls come from that table; the DNA yielded D and trimming. The table includes 95,000 to 150,000 clones, about 80% detected once. As to this clone: Antigen unknown.

Sequences were obtained from PBMCs. The chain couples TRBV10-3 to TRBJ2-1, with D tentatively TRBD2 (6 bases). The TCR was taken from a female donor in good health and CMV-seropositive. The CDR3 DNA reads TGTGCCATCAAGAGTGGTAGCGGACCCTACAATGAGCAGTTCTTC. Encoded protein: CAIKSGSGPYNEQFF.